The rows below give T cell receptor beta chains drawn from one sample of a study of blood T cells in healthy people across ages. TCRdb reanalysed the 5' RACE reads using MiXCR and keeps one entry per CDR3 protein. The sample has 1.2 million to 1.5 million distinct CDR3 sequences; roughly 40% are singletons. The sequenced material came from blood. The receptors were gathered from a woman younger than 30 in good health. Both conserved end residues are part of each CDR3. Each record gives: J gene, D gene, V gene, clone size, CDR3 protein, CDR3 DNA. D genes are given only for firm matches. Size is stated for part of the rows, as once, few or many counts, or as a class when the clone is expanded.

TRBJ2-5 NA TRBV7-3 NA CASSANPGSKETQYF TGTGCCAGCAGCGCAAACCCCGGGTCGAAAGAGACCCAGTACTTC
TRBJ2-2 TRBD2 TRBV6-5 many CASSPGLAGTGELFF TGCGCCAGCAGCCCGGGACTAGCGGGCACCGGGGAGCTGTTTTTT
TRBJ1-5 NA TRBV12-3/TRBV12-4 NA CASGPGFQPQHF TGTGCCAGCGGGCCGGGTTTTCAGCCCCAGCATTTT
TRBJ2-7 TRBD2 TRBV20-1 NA CSAPRTSGRFKYEQYF TGCAGTGCACCGCGGACTAGCGGGAGATTCAAATACGAGCAGTACTTC
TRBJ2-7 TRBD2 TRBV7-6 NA CASSPRRSSGLSYEQYF TGTGCCAGCAGCCCAAGGCGCTCTAGCGGCCTCTCCTACGAGCAGTACTTC
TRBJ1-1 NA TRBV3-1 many CASSLEVDTEAFF TGTGCCAGCAGCCTCGAGGTGGACACTGAAGCTTTCTTT
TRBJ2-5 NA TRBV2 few CASSDDTGTQYF TGTGCCAGCAGCGACGATACTGGGACCCAGTACTTC
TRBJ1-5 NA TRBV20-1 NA CSARGTQAGGNQPQHF TGCAGTGCTAGGGGCACCCAGGCAGGGGGCAATCAGCCCCAGCATTTT
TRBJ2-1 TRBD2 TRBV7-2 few CASSPSGTTAHNEQFF TGTGCCAGCAGCCCCTCGGGGACTACGGCACACAATGAGCAGTTCTTC
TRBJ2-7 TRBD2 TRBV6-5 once CASSLSGRAFYEQYF TGTGCCAGCAGCCTTAGCGGGAGGGCCTTCTACGAGCAGTACTTC
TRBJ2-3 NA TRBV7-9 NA CASSLEVAITTDTQYF TGTGCCAGCAGCTTAGAGGTGGCCATAACTACAGATACGCAGTATTTT
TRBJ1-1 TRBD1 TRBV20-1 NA CSAFHPGQMNTEAFF TGCAGTGCTTTTCATCCGGGACAGATGAACACTGAAGCTTTCTTT
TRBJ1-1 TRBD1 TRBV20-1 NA CSAKPRGPTEAFF TGCAGTGCTAAACCAAGGGGGCCCACTGAAGCTTTCTTT
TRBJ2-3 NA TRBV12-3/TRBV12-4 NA CASSFRDGSTDVQYF TGTGCCAGCAGTTTTCGGGACGGTAGCACAGATGTGCAGTATTTT
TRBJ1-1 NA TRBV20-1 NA CSAREPPEAFF TGCAGTGCTAGGGAACCCCCTGAAGCTTTCTTT
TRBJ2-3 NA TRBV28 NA CASSLLQGGGMQYF TGTGCCAGCAGTTTACTGCAGGGGGGGGGAATGCAGTATTTT
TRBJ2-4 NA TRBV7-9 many CASSLVTSENIQYF TGTGCCAGCAGCTTAGTAACTTCGGAAAACATTCAGTACTTC
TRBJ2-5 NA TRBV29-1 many CSVRWVQETQYF TGCAGCGTTCGTTGGGTTCAAGAGACCCAGTACTTC
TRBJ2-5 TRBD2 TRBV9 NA CASSGGLAGGQETQYF TGTGCCAGCAGCGGGGGACTAGCGGGCGGGCAAGAGACCCAGTACTTC
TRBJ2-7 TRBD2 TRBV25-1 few CASSELTSGVPYEQYF TGTGCCAGCAGTGAACTCACTAGCGGGGTGCCCTACGAGCAGTACTTC
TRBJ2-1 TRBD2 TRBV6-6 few CAGSGTAYNEQFF TGTGCCGGTAGCGGGACCGCCTACAATGAGCAGTTCTTC
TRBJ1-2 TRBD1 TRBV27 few CASWGTGSMGGYTF TGTGCCAGCTGGGGGACAGGGAGTATGGGCGGCTACACCTTC
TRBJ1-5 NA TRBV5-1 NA CASSLEGDNQPQHF TGCGCCAGCAGCTTGGAAGGAGACAATCAGCCCCAGCATTTT
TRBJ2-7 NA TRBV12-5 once CASATAGISEQYF TGTGCTAGTGCCACGGCAGGGATTAGCGAGCAGTACTTC
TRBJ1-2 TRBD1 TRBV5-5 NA CASSSRTGADGYTF TGTGCCAGCAGCTCCCGGACAGGGGCGGACGGCTACACCTTC
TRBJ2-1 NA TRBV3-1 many CASSPGGEQFF TGTGCCAGCAGCCCCGGTGGAGAGCAGTTCTTC
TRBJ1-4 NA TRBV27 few CASSLDRHNEKLFF TGTGCCAGCAGTTTGGACCGGCATAATGAAAAACTGTTTTTT
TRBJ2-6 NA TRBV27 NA CASSLKREVSRANVLTF TGTGCCAGCAGTTTAAAGCGAGAGGTGTCCCGGGCCAACGTCCTGACTTTC
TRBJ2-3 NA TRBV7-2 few CASSSRGWDTQYF TGTGCCAGCAGCTCTCGGGGGTGGGATACGCAGTATTTT
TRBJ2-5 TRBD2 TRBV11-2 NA CASSPRGVPVQETQYF TGTGCCAGCAGCCCGCGGGGGGTCCCCGTACAAGAGACCCAGTACTTC
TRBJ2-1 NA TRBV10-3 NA CVCGAGHSYEQFF TGTGTGTGTGGGGCAGGCCACTCCTACGAGCAGTTCTTC
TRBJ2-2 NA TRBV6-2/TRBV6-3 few CASTTRFLPTGELFF TGTGCCAGCACCACTAGGTTCTTGCCCACCGGGGAGCTGTTTTTT
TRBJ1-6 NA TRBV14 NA CASSPVKGSPLHF TGTGCCAGCAGCCCGGTCAAGGGGTCACCCCTCCACTTT
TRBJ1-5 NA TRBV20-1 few CSASVGTSNQPQHF TGCAGTGCGAGCGTAGGGACGAGCAATCAGCCCCAGCATTTT
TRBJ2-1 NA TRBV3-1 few CASSQALPGHEQFF TGTGCCAGCAGCCAAGCCCTCCCAGGGCATGAGCAGTTCTTC
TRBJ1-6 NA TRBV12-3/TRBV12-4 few CASSLNAENSPLHF TGTGCCAGCAGTTTAAACGCCGAGAATTCACCCCTCCACTTT
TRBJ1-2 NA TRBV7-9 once CASSLTAPNYGYTF TGTGCCAGCAGCTTAACCGCCCCTAACTATGGCTACACCTTC
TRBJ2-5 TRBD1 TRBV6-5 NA CASSYIEGARETQYF TGTGCCAGCAGTTACATAGAGGGGGCGCGTGAGACCCAGTACTTC
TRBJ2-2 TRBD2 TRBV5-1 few CASSFRLAGPPNTGELFF TGCGCCAGCAGCTTCCGCCTAGCGGGGCCTCCGAACACCGGGGAGCTGTTTTTT
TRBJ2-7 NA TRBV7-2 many CASSLGGSDSYEQYF TGTGCCAGCAGCTTAGGGGGTAGCGACTCCTACGAGCAGTACTTC
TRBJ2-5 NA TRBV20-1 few CSASSPWGVQETQYF TGCAGTGCTAGTTCTCCCTGGGGGGTTCAAGAGACCCAGTACTTC
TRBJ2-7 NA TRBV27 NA CASSLSADHLKEQYF TGTGCCAGCAGTTTGTCAGCCGACCATTTAAAGGAGCAGTACTTC
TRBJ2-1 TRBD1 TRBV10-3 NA CAISGTAYNEQFF TGTGCCATCAGCGGGACAGCCTACAATGAGCAGTTCTTC
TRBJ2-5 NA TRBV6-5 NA CASSKNWEQYF TGTGCCAGCAGCAAGAATTGGGAGCAGTACTTC
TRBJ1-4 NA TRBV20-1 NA CSALRGRLATNEKLFF TGCAGTGCCCTGAGGGGCCGCCTTGCAACTAATGAAAAACTGTTTTTT
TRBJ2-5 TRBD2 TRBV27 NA CASSFGLAAWNEQYF TGTGCCAGCAGTTTCGGACTAGCGGCGTGGAATGAGCAGTACTTC
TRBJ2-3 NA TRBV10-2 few CASTPPDQGTDTQYF TGCGCCAGCACCCCTCCCGATCAAGGCACAGATACGCAGTATTTT
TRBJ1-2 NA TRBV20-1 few CSAVQGSGGYTF TGCAGTGCTGTACAGGGTTCCGGTGGCTACACCTTC
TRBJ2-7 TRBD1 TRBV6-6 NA CASSGTGGSSGQYF TGTGCCAGCAGTGGGACAGGGGGGAGCTCGGGGCAGTACTTC
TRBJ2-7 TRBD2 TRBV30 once CAGSGVRTGELYF TGTGCCGGAAGCGGGGTCCGCACCGGGGAGCTGTACTTC
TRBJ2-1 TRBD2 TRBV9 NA CASSDTGGPYNEQFF TGTGCCAGCAGCGATACGGGAGGGCCCTACAATGAGCAGTTCTTC
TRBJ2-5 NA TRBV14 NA CASSQVSGAIPYF TGTGCCAGCAGCCAAGTTTCAGGGGCAATTCCGTACTTC
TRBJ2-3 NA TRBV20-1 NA CSAWGYSTDTQYF TGCAGTGCTTGGGGGTATAGCACAGATACGCAGTATTTT
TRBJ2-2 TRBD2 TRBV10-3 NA CATGLAGGQTTGELFF TGTGCCACCGGACTAGCGGGGGGGCAGACCACCGGGGAGCTGTTTTTT
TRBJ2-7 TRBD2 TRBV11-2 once CASSLGIRGAGDEQYF TGTGCCAGCAGCTTAGGAATCCGCGGGGCGGGGGATGAGCAGTACTTC
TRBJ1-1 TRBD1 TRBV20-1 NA CSARPGQGCEAFF TGCAGTGCTAGACCCGGACAGGGGTGCGAAGCTTTCTTT
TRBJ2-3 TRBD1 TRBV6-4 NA CASGTDRGITDTQYF TGTGCCAGCGGCACGGACAGGGGAATCACAGATACGCAGTATTTT
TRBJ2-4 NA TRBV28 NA CASSQGGPKNIQYF TGTGCCAGCAGTCAGGGTGGGCCCAAAAACATTCAGTACTTC
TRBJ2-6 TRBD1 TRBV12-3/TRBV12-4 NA CASSSSGTGYSGANVLTF TGTGCCAGCAGTTCCTCCGGGACAGGGTACTCTGGGGCCAACGTCCTGACTTTC
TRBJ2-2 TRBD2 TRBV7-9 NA CASSKLAGISGELFF TGTGCCAGCAGCAAACTAGCGGGAATATCCGGGGAGCTGTTTTTT